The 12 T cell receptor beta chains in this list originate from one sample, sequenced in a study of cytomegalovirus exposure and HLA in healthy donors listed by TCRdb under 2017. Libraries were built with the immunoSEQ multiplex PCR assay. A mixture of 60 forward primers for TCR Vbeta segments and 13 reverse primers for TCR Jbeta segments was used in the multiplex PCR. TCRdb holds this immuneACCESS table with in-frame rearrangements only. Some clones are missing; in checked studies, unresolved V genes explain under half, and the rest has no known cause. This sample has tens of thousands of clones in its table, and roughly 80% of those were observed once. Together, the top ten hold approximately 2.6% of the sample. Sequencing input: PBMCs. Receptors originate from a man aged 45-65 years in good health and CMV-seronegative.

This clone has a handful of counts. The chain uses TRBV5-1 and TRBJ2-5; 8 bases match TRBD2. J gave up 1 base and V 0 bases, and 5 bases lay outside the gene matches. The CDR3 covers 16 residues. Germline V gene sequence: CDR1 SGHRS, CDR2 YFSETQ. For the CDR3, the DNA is TGCGCCAGCAGCTTGGGAAGTAGCGGGGCCCAAGAGACCCAGTACTTC. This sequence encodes CASSLGSSGAQETQYF.

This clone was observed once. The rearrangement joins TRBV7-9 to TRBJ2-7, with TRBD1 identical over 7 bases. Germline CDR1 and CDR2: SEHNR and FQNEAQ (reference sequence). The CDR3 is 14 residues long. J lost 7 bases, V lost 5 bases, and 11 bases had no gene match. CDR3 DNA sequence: TGTGCCAGCAGCCCACCGAGCCGACAGGGAGAGCAGTACTTC. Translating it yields CASSPPSRQGEQYF.

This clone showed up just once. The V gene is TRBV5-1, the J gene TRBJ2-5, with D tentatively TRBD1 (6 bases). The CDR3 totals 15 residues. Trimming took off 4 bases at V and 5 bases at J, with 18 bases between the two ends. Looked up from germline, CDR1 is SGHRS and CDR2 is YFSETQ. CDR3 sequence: CASSASLQGRETQYF. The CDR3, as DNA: TGCGCCAGCAGCGCTTCCTTACAGGGTCGGGAGACCCAGTACTTC.

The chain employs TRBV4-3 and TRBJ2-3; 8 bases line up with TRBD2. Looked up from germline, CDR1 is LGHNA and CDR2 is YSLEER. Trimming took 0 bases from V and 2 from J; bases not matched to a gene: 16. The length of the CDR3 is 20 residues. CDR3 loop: CASSQEAMAGGGGYTDTQYF. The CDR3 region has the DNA TGCGCCAGCAGCCAAGAAGCGATGGCGGGAGGAGGAGGCTACACAGATACGCAGTATTTT.

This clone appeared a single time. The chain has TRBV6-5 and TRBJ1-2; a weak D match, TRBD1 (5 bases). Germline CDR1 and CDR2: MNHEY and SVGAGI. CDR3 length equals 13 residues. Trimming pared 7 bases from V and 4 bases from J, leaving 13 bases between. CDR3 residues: CASTPGGSYGYTF. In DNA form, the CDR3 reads TGTGCCAGCACCCCCGGGGGGAGCTATGGCTACACCTTC.

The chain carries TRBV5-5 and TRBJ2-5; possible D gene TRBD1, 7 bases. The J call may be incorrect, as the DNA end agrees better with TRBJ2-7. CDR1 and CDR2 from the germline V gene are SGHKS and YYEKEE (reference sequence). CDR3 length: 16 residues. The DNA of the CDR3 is TGTGCCAGCAGCTTGGCGGGGGCAGGGGGGTCCTACGAGCAGTACTTC. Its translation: CASSLAGAGGSYEQYF.

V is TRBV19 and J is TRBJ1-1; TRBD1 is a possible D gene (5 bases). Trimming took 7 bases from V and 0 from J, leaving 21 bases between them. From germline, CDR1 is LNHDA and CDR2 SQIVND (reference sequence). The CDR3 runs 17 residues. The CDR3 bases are TGTGCCAGTAAGCAGGGTACAGTTAGGCGGATGAACACTGAAGCTTTCTTT. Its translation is CASKQGTVRRMNTEAFF.

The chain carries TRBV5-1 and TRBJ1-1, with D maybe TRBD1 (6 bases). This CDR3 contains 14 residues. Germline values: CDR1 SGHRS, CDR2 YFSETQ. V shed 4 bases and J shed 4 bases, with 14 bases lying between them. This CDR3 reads CASSARTVPTEAFF. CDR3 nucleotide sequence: TGCGCCAGCAGCGCACGGACAGTTCCCACTGAAGCTTTCTTT.

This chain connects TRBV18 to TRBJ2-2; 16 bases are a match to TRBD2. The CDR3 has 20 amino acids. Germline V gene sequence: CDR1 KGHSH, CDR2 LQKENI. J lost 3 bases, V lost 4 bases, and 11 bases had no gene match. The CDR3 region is CASSQSGTSGGAVDTGELFF. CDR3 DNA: TGTGCCAGCTCACAGTCCGGGACTAGCGGGGGGGCAGTGGACACCGGGGAGCTGTTTTTT.

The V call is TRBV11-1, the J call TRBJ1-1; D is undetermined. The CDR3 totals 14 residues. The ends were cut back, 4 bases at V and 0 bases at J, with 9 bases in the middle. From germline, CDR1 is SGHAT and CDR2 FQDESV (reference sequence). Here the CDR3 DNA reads TGTGCCAGCAGCTCTAATATTATGAACACTGAAGCTTTCTTT. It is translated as CASSSNIMNTEAFF.

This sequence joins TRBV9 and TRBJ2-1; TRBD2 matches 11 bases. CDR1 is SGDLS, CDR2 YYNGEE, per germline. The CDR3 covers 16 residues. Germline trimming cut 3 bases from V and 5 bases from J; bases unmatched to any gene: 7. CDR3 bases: TGTGCCAGCAGCGCCCCACTAGCGGGAGAAGACAATGAGCAGTTCTTC. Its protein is CASSAPLAGEDNEQFF.

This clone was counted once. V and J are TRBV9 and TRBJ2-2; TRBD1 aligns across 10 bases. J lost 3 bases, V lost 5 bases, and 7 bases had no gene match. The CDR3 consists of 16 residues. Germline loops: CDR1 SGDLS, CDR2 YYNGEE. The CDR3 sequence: CASRTGTGDYTGELFF. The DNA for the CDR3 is TGTGCCAGCAGGACAGGGACAGGGGATTACACCGGGGAGCTGTTTTTT.